The clone carrying this T cell receptor beta chain was recorded a few times. Germline CDR1 is MNHEY and CDR2 is SVGAGI. This CDR3 has 15 amino acids. The V end lost 11 bases, the J end lost 1 base, and 20 bases lay between the germline ends. Clones were read by immunoSEQ multiplex PCR, and TCRdb kept only the in-frame ones, dropping some. This sample has 390,000 or so clones; roughly 89% occur once, and the top ten carry 1.4%. The sample is drawn from a study of blood T cell repertoires in COVID-19. The TCR was taken from a woman aged 30 to 39 with active or convalescent COVID-19. Sequencing input: peripheral blood. The J gene is TRBJ1-1, the V gene TRBV6-5; a weak D match, TRBD1 (6 bases). CDR3 region: CALIIGGHGNTEAFF. The CDR3 nucleotides are TGTGCCTTAATCATTGGGGGACACGGGAACACTGAAGCTTTCTTT.